Listed below are T cell receptor beta chains from one sample, sequenced in a study of T cell repertoires and HLA-DP antigens. Libraries were prepared by immunoSEQ multiplex PCR; TCRdb keeps only in-frame clonotypes and omits some of them. Of fewer than 75,000 clones in the sample, around 77% are singletons; the top ten hold 1.6%. Their recognized antigens are unknown. The sequencing sample was made of CD4+ T cells from PBMCs. Receptor source: a man between 60 and 75 years old in good health and CMV-seronegative. Both conserved end residues are part of each CDR3. D genes are given only for firm matches. Expanded clones get a size class; other rows say once, few or many, or leave the size out.

abundance	v_gene	j_gene	d_gene	CDR3nt	CDR3aa
-	TRBV7-8	TRBJ1-4	TRBD1	TGTGCCAGCAGCACAAGGGGGCTGGGTAATGAAAAACTGTTTTTT	CASSTRGLGNEKLFF
-	TRBV29-1	TRBJ1-1	TRBD1	TGCAGCGTTCGTCGACAGGGAGGGACTGAAGCTTTCTTT	CSVRRQGGTEAFF
once	TRBV30	TRBJ2-5	-	TGTGCCTGGAGTGTAGGGGGGGGAGAGACCCAGTACTTC	CAWSVGGGETQYF
-	TRBV11-2	TRBJ2-7	-	TGTGCCAGCAGCTTCAGGGGCTACGAGCAGTACTTC	CASSFRGYEQYF
-	TRBV12-5	TRBJ2-1	TRBD2	TGTGCTAGTGGACCTCCCCTAGCGGGAGGGTACAATGAGCAGTTCTTC	CASGPPLAGGYNEQFF
-	TRBV6-1	TRBJ2-1	-	TGTGCCAGCAGTGAAGCCAAACACAATGAGCAGTTCTTC	CASSEAKHNEQFF
medium-sized	TRBV6-6	TRBJ2-7	-	TGTGCCAGCAGCCCCGGGATTCACTCCTACGAGCAGTACTTC	CASSPGIHSYEQYF
-	TRBV5-4	TRBJ1-1	TRBD1	TGTGCCACCGTGGACAGGCGGCACACTGAAGCTTTCTTT	CATVDRRHTEAFF
-	TRBV10-1	TRBJ1-2	-	TGCGCCAGCAGTGAGGTGGGGACCTATGGCTACACCTTC	CASSEVGTYGYTF
-	TRBV9	TRBJ2-1	-	TGTGCCAGCAGCGTAGTTTCGACAGGAGTGGTTGAGCAGTTCTTC	CASSVVSTGVVEQFF
-	TRBV19	TRBJ1-6	-	TGTGCCAGTAGCCGGACAGCAAATAATTCACCCCTCCACTTT	CASSRTANNSPLHF
once	TRBV7-9	TRBJ2-1	-	TGTGCCAGCAGCTTAGTTGGGGACTACAATGAGCAGTTCTTC	CASSLVGDYNEQFF
-	TRBV13	TRBJ2-7	TRBD1	TGTGCCAGCAGCCAGGACAGGGTATCCTACGAGCAGTACTTC	CASSQDRVSYEQYF
-	TRBV19	TRBJ2-1	-	TGTGCCAGTAACCTAGCCGCGAGCTCCTACAATGAGCAGTTCTTC	CASNLAASSYNEQFF
-	TRBV4-3	TRBJ2-5	-	TGCGCCAGCAGCCAAGATTATGGCCAGCTTCAAGAGACCCAGTACTTC	CASSQDYGQLQETQYF
-	TRBV11-2	TRBJ2-5	-	TGTGCCAGCAGCATCCTGGGGACCCAGTACTTC	CASSILGTQYF
-	TRBV4-3	TRBJ1-2	-	TGCGCCAGCAGCCCCCGCGCTTACTATGGCTACACCTTC	CASSPRAYYGYTF
-	TRBV11-2	TRBJ1-1	-	TGTGCCAGCAGCTCGACACGGAACACTGAAGCTTTCTTT	CASSSTRNTEAFF
medium-sized	TRBV7-8	TRBJ1-6	-	TGTGCCAGCAGCTTGGGGTCTGTCAACTCACCCCTCCACTTT	CASSLGSVNSPLHF
-	TRBV7-9	TRBJ1-2	-	TGTGCCAGCAGCTTAGGACGTCTGCGAGGGGATGAGGGTAACTATGGCTACACCTTC	CASSLGRLRGDEGNYGYTF
medium-sized	TRBV15	TRBJ2-1	TRBD2	TGTGCCACCAGCAGAGATCCGGACCTAGCGGGAGTGAATGAGCAGTTCTTC	CATSRDPDLAGVNEQFF
-	TRBV6-1	TRBJ1-1	TRBD1	TGTGCCAGCAGTGGACAGGGCGGAGCGGCTTTCTTT	CASSGQGGAAFF